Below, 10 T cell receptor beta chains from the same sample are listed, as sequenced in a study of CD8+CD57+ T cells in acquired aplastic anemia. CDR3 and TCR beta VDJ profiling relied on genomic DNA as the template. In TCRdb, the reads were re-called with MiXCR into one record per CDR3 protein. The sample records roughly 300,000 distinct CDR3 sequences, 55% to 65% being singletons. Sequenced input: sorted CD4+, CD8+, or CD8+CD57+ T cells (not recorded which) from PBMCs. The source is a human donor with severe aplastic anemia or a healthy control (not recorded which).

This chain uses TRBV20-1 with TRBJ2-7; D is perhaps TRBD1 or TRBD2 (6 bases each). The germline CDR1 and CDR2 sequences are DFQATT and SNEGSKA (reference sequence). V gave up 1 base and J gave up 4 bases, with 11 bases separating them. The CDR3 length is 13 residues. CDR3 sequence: CSARGGARYEQYF. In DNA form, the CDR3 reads TGCAGTGCTAGAGGGGGGGCGAGGTACGAGCAGTACTTC.

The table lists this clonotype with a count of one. The CDR3 sequence: CASSLAGRGLSETQYF. CDR3 nucleotide sequence: TGTGCCAGCAGTTTAGCGGGACGGGGGCTGTCGGAGACCCAGTACTTC. The chain carries TRBV5-4 and TRBJ2-5; TRBD2 matches 8 bases. The CDR3 totals 16 residues. Per germline, CDR1 SGHNT and CDR2 YYREEE (reference sequence). V trimming: 5 bases; J trimming: 5 bases; junction bases outside the gene matches: 14.

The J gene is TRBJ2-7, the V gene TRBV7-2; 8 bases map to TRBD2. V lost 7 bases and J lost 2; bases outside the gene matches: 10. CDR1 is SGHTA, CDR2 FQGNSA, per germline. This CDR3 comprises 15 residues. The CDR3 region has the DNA TGTGCCAGCACTCCGGGGGCGGGAGGAACCTACGAGCAGTACTTC. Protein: CASTPGAGGTYEQYF. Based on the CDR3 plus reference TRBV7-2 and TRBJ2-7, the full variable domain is GAGVSQSPSNKVTEKGKDVELRCDPISGHTALYWYRQSLGQGLEFLIYFQGNSAPDKSGLPSDRFSAERTGGSVSTLTIQRTQQEDSAVYLCASTPGAGGTYEQYFGPGTRLTVT.

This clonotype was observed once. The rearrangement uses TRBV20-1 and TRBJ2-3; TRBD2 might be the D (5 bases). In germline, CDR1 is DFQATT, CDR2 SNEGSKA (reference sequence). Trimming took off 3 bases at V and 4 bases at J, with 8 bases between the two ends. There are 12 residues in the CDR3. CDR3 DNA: TGCAGTGCTAGCCCGAGGGCAGATACGCAGTATTTT. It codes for CSASPRADTQYF.

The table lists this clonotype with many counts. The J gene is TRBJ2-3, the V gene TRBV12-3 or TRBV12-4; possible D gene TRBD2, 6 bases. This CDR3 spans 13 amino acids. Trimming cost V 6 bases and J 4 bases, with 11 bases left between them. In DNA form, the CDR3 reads TGTGCCAGCAGGGAGGGAGGATCAGATACGCAGTATTTT. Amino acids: CASREGGSDTQYF.

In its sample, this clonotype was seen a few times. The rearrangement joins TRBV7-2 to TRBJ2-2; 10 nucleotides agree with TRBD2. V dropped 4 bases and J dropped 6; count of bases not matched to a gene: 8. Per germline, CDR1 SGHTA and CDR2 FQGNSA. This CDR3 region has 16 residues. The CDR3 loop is CASSYDLGLASGELFF. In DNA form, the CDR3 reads TGTGCCAGCAGCTATGATCTGGGACTAGCGTCCGGGGAGCTGTTTTTT.

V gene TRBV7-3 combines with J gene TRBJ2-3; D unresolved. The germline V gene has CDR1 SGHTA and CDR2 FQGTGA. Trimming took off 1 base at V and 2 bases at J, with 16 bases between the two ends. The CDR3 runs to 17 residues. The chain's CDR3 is CASSLRGGWQLTDTQYF. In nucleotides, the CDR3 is TGTGCCAGCAGCTTAAGGGGTGGCTGGCAGCTCACAGATACGCAGTATTTT. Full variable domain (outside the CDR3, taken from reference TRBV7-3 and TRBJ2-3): GAGVSQTPSNKVTEKGKYVELRCDPISGHTALYWYRQSLGQGPEFLIYFQGTGAADDSGLPNDRFFAVRPEGSVSTLKIQRTERGDSAVYLCASSLRGGWQLTDTQYFGPGTRLTVL.

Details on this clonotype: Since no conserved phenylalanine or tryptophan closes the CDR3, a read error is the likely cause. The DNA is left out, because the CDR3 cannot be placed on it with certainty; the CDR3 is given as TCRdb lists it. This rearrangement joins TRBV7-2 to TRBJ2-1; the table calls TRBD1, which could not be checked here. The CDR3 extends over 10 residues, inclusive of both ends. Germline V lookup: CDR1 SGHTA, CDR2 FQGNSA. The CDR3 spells CASSAQGPLS.

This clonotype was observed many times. CDR3 residues: CASSFLSSGQAYF. CDR3 coding DNA: TGTGCCAGCAGTTTTCTGTCTTCGGGACAGGCCTACTTC. The chain carries TRBV12-3 or TRBV12-4 and TRBJ2-7; 8 nucleotides match TRBD1. CDR3 length: 13 residues. J lost 13 bases, V lost 3 bases, and 11 bases had no gene match.

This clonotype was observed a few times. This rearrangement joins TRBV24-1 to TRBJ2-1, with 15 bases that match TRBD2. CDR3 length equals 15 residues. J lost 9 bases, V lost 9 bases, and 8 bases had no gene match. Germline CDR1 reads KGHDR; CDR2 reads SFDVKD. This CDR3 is CATAVPGLAGGEQFF. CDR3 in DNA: TGTGCCACCGCCGTTCCGGGACTAGCGGGAGGTGAGCAGTTCTTC.